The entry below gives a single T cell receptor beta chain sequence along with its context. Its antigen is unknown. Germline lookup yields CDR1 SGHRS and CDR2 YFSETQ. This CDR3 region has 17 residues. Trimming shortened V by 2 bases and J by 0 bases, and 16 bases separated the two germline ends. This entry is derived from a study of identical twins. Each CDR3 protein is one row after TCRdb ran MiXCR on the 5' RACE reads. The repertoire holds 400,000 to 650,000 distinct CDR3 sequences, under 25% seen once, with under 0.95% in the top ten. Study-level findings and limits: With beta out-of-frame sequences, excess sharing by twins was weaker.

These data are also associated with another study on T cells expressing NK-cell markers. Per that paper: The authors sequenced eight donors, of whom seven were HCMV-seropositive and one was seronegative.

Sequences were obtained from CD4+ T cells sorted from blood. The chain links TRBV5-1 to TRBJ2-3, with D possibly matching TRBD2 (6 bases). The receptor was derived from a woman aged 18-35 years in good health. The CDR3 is CASSFYLSGTSTDTQYF. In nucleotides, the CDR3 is TGCGCCAGCAGCTTCTATCTTTCCGGGACTAGCACAGATACGCAGTATTTT.